This T cell receptor beta chain appears in the sequencing data of a study of identical twins. This clonotype was detected only a few times. Its matching antigen is unknown. A template switching step contributed a universal primer site, while unique molecular identifiers were present in the cDNA. Using its own MiXCR run on the 5' RACE reads, TCRdb lists one record per CDR3 protein. The sample yields about 570,000 distinct CDR3 sequences, 9.5% to 10% seen once. V was clipped by 3 bases and J by 10 bases, with 10 bases between them. The CDR3 covers 12 residues. From germline, CDR1 is WNHNN and CDR2 SYGVQD (reference sequence). Study-level findings and limits: Excess sharing between twins was weaker in beta out-of-frame sequences. An excess of low generation probability was shown by twin-shared out-of-frame alpha sequences.

In addition, the sample was reused for a study of yellow fever vaccine responses in identical twins. That investigation notes: Reportedly, the T cell response mounted by twins to vaccine seemed partly convergent, partly personalized.

The sequenced material came from PBMCs. The gene calls are TRBV10-1 and TRBJ2-1; D not certain. The clonotype comes from a young woman in good health. The CDR3 sequence is CASSDLGFEQFF. CDR3 DNA: TGCGCCAGCAGTGATTTGGGTTTCGAGCAGTTCTTC.